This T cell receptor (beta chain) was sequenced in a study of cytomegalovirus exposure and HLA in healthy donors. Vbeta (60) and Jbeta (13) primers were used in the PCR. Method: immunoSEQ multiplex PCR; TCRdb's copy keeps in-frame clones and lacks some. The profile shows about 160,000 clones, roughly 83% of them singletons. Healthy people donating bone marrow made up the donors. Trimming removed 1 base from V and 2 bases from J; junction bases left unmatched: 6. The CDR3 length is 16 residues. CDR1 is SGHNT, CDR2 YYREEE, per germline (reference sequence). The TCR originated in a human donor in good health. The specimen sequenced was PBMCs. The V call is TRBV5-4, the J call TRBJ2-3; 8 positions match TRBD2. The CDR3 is CASSLLRGGHTDTQYF. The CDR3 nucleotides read TGTGCCAGCAGCTTGCTTCGGGGGGGTCACACAGATACGCAGTATTTT.